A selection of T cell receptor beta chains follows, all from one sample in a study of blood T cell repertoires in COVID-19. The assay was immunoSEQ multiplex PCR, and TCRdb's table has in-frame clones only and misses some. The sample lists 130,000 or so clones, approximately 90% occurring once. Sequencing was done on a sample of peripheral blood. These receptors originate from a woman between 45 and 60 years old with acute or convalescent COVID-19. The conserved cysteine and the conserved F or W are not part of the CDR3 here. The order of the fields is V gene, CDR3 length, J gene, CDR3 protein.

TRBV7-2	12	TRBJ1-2	ASSVYGGWNGYT
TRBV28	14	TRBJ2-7	ASSPRQGAFGNEQY
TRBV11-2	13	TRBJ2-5	ASSLASGGQETQY
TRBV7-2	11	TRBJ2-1	ASSLSGSLEQF
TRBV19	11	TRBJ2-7	ASSITTSREQY
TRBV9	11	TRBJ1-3	ASSVVQGATIY
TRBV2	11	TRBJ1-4	ASSKQGREKLF
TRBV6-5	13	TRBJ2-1	ASRQRLAGGNEQF
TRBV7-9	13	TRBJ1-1	ASSRNRGIVTEAF
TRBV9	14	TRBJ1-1	ASPPGQEAVDTEAF